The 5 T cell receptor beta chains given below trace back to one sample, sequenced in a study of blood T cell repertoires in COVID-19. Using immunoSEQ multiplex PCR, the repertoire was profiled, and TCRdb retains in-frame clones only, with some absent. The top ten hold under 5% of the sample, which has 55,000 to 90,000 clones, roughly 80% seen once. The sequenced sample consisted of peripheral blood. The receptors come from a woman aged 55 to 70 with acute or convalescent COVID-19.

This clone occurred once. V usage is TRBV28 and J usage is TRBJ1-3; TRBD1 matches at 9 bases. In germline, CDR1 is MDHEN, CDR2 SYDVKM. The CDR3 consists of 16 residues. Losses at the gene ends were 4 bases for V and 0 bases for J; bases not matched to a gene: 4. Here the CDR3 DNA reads TGTGCCAGCAGTTCCGGGACAGGGATCTCTGGAAACACCATATATTTT. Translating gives CASSSGTGISGNTIYF.

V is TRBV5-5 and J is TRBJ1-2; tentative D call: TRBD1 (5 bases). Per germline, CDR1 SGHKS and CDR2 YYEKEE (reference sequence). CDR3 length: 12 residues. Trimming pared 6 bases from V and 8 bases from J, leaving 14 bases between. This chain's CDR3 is CASTHPQDGYTF. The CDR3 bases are TGTGCCAGCACCCATCCACAGGACGGCTACACCTTC.

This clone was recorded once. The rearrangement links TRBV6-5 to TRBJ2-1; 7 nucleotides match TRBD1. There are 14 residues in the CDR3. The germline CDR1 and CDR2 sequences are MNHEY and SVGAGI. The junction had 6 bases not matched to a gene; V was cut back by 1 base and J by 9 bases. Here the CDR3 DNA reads TGTGCCAGCAGTTACTACCGACAGGGCGGTGAGCAGTTCTTC. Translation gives CASSYYRQGGEQFF.

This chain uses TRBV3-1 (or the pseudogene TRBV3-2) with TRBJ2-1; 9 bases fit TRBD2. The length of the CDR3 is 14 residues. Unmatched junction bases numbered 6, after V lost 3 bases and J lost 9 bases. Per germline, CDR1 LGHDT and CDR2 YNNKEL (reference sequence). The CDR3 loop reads CASSHGRGGSEQFF. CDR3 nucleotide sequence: TGTGCCAGCAGCCACGGGCGGGGGGGCAGTGAGCAGTTCTTC.

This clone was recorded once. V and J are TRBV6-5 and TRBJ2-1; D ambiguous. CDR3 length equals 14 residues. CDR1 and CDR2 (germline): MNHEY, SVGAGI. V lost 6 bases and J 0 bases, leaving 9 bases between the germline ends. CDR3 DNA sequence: TGTGCCAGCAGGGTCCTGAGCTCCTACAATGAGCAGTTCTTC. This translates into CASRVLSSYNEQFF.